This T cell receptor (beta chain) was sequenced in a study of shared clonotypes between healthy human individuals. General study findings and limits: Generation of non-shared clonotypes was less probable than generation of clonotypes shared by all four donors.

As regards this clone: Its specificity is unknown.

Germline CDR1 and CDR2: SEHNR and FQNEAQ (reference sequence). This CDR3 comprises 13 residues. The germline V and J ends were trimmed by 1 base and 3 bases, with 4 bases remaining between them. It was at deep level that the assay was run. This table comes from immunoSEQ multiplex PCR, and its TCRdb copy is limited to in-frame clones, with some not included. Of fewer than 1 million clones detected, around 96% appear once; the ten largest clones hold less than 0.25%. Naive CD8 cells comprised CD45RO-negative, CCR7-positively selected cells, excluding terminally differentiated effector memory CD45RA+ cells. Nashville, Tennessee was home to all donors, who were Caucasian adults.

The V call is TRBV7-9, the J call TRBJ1-5; no reliable D call. The clonotype originates from a man aged 25-45 years in good health. The sequencing sample was made of naive CD8+ T cells sorted from blood. CDR3 region: CASSLVHNQPQHF. The CDR3 DNA follows: TGTGCCAGCAGCTTAGTTCACAATCAGCCCCAGCATTTT.